Below, 4 T cell receptor beta chains from the same sample are listed, as sequenced in a study of shared clonotypes between healthy human individuals. Measured with immunoSEQ multiplex PCR; TCRdb has only the in-frame clones, and not every one. The sample shows some 2,500,000 clones, roughly 92% of them seen only once. Sequences were obtained from naive CD4+ T cells from PBMCs. Described subset: CD45RA+ positively selected. The receptor set was obtained from a man aged 18 to 30 in good health. Some clones in this sample may be carry-over from other donors' samples.

Details on this clone: In the same sample, other DNA sequences code for this CDR3. This chain connects TRBV28 to TRBJ1-4; 10 positions match TRBD1. CDR1 is MDHEN and CDR2 is SYDVKM in the germline V gene. The trim removed 6 bases at V and 8 bases at J, leaving 6 bases unmatched. CDR3 length: 14 residues. CDR3 DNA: TGTGCCAGCAGCTCGGGACAGGGGTCGGAAAAACTGTTTTTT. Amino acid sequence: CASSSGQGSEKLFF.

This clone occurred once. This rearrangement joins TRBV9 to TRBJ2-6; 7 bases agree with TRBD1. Germline V lookup: CDR1 SGDLS, CDR2 YYNGEE. CDR3 size: 17 residues. The V and J ends lost 4 bases and 4 bases, in that order; junction bases with no gene match: 11. The CDR3 loop is CASSPLDRVRGANVLTF. The CDR3 nucleotides are TGTGCCAGCAGCCCCTTAGACAGGGTGCGCGGGGCCAACGTCCTGACTTTC. Variable domain in full (rest from reference TRBV9 and TRBJ2-6): DSGVTQTPKHLITATGQRVTLRCSPRSGDLSVYWYQQSLDQGLQFLIQYYNGEERAKGNILERFSAQQFPDLHSELNLSSLELGDSALYFCASSPLDRVRGANVLTFGAGSRLTVL.

The V call is TRBV5-6, the J call TRBJ2-7; 9 nucleotides agree with TRBD1. Trimming cost V 5 bases and J 5 bases; bases outside gene matches: 8. This CDR3 has 14 amino acids. CDR1 is SGHDT, CDR2 YYEEEE, per germline. The CDR3 DNA sequence: TGTGCCAGCAGTCGACAGGGGGATCGGGACGAGCAGTACTTC. Translation gives CASSRQGDRDEQYF. The complete variable domain, with remaining parts taken from reference TRBV5-6 and TRBJ2-7, reads DAGVTQSPTHLIKTRGQQVTLRCSPKSGHDTVSWYQQALGQGPQFIFQYYEEEERQRGNFPDRFSGHQFPNYSSELNVNALLLGDSALYLCASSRQGDRDEQYFGPGTRLTVT.

The chain is built from TRBV6-6 and TRBJ1-3; D ambiguous. The germline CDR1 and CDR2 sequences are MNHNY and SVGAGI (reference sequence). CDR3 length: 14 amino acids. V lost 2 bases, J lost 0 bases, and 5 bases lay in between. The CDR3 here is CASSYTSSGNTIYF. CDR3 DNA: TGTGCCAGCAGTTACACGTCCTCTGGAAACACCATATATTTT.